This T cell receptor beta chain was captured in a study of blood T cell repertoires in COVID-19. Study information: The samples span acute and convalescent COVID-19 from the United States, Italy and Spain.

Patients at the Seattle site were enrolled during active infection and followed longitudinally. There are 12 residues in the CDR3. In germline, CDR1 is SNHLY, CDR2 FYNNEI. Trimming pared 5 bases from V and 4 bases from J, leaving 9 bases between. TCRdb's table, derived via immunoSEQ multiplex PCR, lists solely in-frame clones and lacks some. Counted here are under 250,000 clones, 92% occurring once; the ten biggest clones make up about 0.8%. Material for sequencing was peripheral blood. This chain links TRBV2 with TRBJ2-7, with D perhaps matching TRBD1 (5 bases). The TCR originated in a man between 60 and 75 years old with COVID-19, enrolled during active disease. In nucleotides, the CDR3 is TGTGCCAGCAGTCCGCGACAGTACGAGCAGTACTTC. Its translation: CASSPRQYEQYF.